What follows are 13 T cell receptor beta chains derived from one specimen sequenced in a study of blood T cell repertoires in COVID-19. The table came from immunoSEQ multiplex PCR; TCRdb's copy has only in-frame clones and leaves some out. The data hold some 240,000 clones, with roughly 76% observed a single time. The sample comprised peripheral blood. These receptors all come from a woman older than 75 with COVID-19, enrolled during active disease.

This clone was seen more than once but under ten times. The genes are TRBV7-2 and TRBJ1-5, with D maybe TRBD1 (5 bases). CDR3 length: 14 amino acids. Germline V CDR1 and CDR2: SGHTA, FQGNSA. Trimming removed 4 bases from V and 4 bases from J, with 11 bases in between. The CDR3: CASSWAGRNQPQHF. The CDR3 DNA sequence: TGTGCCAGCAGCTGGGCAGGGAGGAATCAGCCCCAGCATTTT.

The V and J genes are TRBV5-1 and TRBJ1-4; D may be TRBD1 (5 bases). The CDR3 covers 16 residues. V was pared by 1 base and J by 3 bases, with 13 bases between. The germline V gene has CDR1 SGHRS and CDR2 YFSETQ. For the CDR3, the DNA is TGCGCCAGCAGCTTGAATGGGGGGGAGGCTAATGAAAAACTGTTTTTT. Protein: CASSLNGGEANEKLFF. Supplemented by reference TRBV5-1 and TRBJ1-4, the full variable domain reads KAGVTQTPRYLIKTRGQQVTLSCSPISGHRSVSWYQQTPGQGLQFLFEYFSETQRNKGNFPGRFSGRQFSNSRSEMNVSTLELGDSALYLCASSLNGGEANEKLFFGSGTQLSVL.

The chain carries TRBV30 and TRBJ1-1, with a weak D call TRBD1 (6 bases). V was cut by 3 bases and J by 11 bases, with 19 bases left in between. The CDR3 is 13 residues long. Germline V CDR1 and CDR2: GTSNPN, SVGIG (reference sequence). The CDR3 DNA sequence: TGTGCCTGGAGGGCCGACAGGAGAAAAGGGGCTTTCTTT. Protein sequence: CAWRADRRKGAFF.

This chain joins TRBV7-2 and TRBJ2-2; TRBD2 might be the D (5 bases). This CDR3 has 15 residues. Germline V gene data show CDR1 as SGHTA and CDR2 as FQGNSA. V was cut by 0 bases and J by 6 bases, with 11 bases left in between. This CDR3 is CASSLAPGIPGELFF. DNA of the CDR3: TGTGCCAGCAGCTTAGCTCCGGGGATACCCGGGGAGCTGTTTTTT. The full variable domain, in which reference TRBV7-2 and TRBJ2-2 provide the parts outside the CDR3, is GAGVSQSPSNKVTEKGKDVELRCDPISGHTALYWYRQSLGQGLEFLIYFQGNSAPDKSGLPSDRFSAERTGGSVSTLTIQRTQQEDSAVYLCASSLAPGIPGELFFGEGSRLTVL.

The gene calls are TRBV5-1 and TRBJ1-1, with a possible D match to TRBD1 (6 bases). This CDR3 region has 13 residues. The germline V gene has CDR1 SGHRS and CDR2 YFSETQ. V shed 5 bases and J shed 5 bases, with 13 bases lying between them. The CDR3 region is CASREQGKTEAFF. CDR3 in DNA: TGCGCCAGCAGAGAACAGGGTAAGACTGAAGCTTTCTTT.

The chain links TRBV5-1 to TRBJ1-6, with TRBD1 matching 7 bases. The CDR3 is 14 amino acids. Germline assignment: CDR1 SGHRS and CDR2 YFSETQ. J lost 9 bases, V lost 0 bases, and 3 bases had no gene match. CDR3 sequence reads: CASSLVAGGSPLHF. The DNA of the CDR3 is TGCGCCAGCAGCTTGGTTGCAGGGGGTTCACCCCTCCACTTT. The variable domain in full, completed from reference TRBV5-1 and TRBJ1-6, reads KAGVTQTPRYLIKTRGQQVTLSCSPISGHRSVSWYQQTPGQGLQFLFEYFSETQRNKGNFPGRFSGRQFSNSRSEMNVSTLELGDSALYLCASSLVAGGSPLHFGNGTRLTVT.

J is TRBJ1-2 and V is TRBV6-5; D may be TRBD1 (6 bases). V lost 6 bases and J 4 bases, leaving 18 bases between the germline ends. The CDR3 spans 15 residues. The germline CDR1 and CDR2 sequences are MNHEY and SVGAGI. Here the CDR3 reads CASSLRIGGFYGYTF. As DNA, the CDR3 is TGTGCCAGCAGCCTTAGGATAGGGGGTTTCTATGGCTACACCTTC.

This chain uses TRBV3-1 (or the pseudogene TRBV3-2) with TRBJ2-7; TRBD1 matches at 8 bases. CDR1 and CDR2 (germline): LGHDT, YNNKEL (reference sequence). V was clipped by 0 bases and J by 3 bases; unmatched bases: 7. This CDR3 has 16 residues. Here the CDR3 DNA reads TGTGCCAGCAGCCAAGACTACAGGGGGAGAGACTACGAGCAGTACTTC. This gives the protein CASSQDYRGRDYEQYF.

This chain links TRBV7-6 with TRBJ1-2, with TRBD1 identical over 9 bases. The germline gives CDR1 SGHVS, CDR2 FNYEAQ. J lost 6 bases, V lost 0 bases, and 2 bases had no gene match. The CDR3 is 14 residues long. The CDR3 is CASSLAHRGHGYTF. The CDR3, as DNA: TGTGCCAGCAGCTTAGCGCACAGGGGGCATGGCTACACCTTC.

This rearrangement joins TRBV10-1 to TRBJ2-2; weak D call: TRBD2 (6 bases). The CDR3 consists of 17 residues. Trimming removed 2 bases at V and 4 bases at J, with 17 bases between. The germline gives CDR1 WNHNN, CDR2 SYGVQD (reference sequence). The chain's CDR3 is CASSEPPRGWRTGELFF. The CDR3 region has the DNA TGCGCCAGCAGTGAGCCCCCACGGGGGTGGCGCACCGGGGAGCTGTTTTTT.

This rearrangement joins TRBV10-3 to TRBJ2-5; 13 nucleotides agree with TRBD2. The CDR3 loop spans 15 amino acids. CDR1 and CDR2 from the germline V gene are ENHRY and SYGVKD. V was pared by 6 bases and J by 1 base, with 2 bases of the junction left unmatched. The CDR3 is CAIRGTSGIQETQYF. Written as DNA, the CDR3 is TGTGCCATCAGGGGGACTAGCGGGATCCAAGAGACCCAGTACTTC.

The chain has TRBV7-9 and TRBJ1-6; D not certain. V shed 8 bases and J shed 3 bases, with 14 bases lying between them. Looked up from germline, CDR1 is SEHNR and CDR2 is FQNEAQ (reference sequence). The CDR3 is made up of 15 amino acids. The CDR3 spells CASATQADYNSPLHF. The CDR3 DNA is TGTGCCAGCGCCACCCAGGCTGACTATAATTCACCCCTCCACTTT.

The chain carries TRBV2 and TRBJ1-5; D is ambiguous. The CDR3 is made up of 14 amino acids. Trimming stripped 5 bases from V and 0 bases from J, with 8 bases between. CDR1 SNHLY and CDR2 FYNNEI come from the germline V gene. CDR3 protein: CASSRDYSNQPQHF. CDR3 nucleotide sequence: TGTGCCAGCAGTCGAGATTATAGCAATCAGCCCCAGCATTTT.